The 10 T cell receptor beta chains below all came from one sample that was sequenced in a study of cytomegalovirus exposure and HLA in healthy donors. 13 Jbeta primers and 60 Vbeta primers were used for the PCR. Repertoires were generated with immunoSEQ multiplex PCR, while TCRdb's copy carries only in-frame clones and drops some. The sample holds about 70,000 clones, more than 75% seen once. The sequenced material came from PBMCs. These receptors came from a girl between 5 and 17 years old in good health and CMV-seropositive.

The CDR3 DNA follows: TGTGCCAGCAGCCGAAAACTAGCGGGGGGTCACCTTAACACCGGGGAGCTGTTTTTT. It is translated as CASSRKLAGGHLNTGELFF. The chain has TRBV5-4 and TRBJ2-2; 12 bases fit TRBD2. CDR3 length: 19 amino acids. V lost 4 bases, J lost 2 bases, and 12 bases stayed unmatched. Germline CDR1 reads SGHNT; CDR2 reads YYREEE (reference sequence).

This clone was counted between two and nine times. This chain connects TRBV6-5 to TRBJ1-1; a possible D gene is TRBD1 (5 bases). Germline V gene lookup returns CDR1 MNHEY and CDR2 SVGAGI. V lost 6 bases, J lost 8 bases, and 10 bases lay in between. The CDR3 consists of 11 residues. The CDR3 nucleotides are TGTGCCAGCAGCATGGGGGGGGAAGCTTTCTTT. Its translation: CASSMGGEAFF.

This CDR3 reads CSARAGNTIYF. The CDR3 DNA is TGCAGTGCTAGGGCCGGAAACACCATATATTTT. V usage is TRBV20-1 and J usage is TRBJ1-3; D not resolved. This CDR3 contains 11 residues. V lost 3 bases, J lost 4 bases, and 4 bases lay in between. CDR1 is DFQATT, CDR2 SNEGSKA, per germline (reference sequence).

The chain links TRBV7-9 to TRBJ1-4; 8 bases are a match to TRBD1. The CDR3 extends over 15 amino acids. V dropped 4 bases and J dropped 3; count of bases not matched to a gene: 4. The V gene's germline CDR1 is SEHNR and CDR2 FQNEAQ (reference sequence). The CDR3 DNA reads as TGTGCCAGCAGCTCCCAGGGGGCCTCTAATGAAAAACTGTTTTTT. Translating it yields CASSSQGASNEKLFF.

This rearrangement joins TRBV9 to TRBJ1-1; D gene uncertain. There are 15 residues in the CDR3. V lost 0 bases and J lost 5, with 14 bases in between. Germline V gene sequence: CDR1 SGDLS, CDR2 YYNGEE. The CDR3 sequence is CASSVVGSGGTEAFF. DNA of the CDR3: TGTGCCAGCAGCGTAGTTGGGAGTGGTGGAACTGAAGCTTTCTTT. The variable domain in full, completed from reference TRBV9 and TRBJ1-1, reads DSGVTQTPKHLITATGQRVTLRCSPRSGDLSVYWYQQSLDQGLQFLIQYYNGEERAKGNILERFSAQQFPDLHSELNLSSLELGDSALYFCASSVVGSGGTEAFFGQGTRLTVV.

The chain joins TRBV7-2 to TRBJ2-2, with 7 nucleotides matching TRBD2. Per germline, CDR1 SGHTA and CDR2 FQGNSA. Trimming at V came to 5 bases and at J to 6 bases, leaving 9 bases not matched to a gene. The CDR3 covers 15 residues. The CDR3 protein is CASSLTLTSSGELFF. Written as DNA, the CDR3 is TGTGCCAGCAGCCTCACATTGACTAGCTCCGGGGAGCTGTTTTTT.

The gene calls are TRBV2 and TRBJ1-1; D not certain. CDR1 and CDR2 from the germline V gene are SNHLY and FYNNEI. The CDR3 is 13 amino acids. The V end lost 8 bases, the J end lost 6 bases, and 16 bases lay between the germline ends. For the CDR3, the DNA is TGTGCCAGCCTTCGGTCTCAAGATGCTGAAGCTTTCTTT. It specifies CASLRSQDAEAFF.

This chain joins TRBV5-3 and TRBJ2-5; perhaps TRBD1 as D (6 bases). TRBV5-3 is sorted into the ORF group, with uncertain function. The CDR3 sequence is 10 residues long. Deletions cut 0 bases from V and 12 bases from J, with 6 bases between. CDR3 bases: TGTGCCAGAAGCTTGGACAGGGAGTACTTC. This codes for CARSLDREYF.

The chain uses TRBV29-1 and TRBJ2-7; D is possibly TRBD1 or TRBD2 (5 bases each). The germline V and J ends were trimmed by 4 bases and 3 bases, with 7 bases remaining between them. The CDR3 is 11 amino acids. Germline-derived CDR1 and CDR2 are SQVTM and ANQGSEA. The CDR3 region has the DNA TGCAGCGTTGGAGGGGACTACGAGCAGTACGTC. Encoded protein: CSVGGDYEQYV.

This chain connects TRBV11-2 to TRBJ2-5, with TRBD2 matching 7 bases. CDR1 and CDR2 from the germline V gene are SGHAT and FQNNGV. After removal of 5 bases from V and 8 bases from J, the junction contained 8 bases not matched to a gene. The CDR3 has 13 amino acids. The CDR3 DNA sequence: TGTGCCAGCAGCCCGGGAGGTTGGACCACCCAGTACTTC. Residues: CASSPGGWTTQYF.